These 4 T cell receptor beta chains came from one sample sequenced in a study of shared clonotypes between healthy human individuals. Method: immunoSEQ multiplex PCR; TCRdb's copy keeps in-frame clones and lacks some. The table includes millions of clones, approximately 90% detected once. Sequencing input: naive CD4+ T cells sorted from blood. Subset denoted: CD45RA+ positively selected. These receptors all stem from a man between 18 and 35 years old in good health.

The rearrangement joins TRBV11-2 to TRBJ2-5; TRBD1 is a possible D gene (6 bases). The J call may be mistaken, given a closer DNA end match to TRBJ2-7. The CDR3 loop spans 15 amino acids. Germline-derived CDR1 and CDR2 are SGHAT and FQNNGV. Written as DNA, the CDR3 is TGTGCCAGCAGCCGTAACCGGGACATCTCCTACGAGCAGTACTTC. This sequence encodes CASSRNRDISYEQYF.

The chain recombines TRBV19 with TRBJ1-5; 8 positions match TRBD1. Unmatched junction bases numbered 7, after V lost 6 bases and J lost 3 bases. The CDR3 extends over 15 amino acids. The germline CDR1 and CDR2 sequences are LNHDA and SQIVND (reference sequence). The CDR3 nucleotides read TGTGCCAGTAGCCGCGGACAGGGAGCCAATCAGCCCCAGCATTTT. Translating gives CASSRGQGANQPQHF.

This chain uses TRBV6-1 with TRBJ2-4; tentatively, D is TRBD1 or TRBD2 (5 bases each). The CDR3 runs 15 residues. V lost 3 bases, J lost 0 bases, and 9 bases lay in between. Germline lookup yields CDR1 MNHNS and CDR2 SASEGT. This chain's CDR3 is CASSDRAGAKNIQYF. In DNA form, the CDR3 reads TGTGCCAGCAGTGACAGGGCGGGAGCCAAAAACATTCAGTACTTC.

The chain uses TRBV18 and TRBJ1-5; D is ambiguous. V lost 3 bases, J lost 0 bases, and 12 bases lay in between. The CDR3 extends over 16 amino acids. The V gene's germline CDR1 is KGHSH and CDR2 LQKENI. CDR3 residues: CASSPGRVGSNQPQHF. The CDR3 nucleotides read TGTGCCAGCTCACCTGGGAGGGTGGGTAGCAATCAGCCCCAGCATTTT. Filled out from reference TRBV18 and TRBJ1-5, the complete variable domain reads NAGVMQNPRHLVRRRGQEARLRCSPMKGHSHVYWYRQLPEEGLKFMVYLQKENIIDESGMPKERFSAEFPKEGPSILRIQQVVRGDSAAYFCASSPGRVGSNQPQHFGDGTRLSIL.